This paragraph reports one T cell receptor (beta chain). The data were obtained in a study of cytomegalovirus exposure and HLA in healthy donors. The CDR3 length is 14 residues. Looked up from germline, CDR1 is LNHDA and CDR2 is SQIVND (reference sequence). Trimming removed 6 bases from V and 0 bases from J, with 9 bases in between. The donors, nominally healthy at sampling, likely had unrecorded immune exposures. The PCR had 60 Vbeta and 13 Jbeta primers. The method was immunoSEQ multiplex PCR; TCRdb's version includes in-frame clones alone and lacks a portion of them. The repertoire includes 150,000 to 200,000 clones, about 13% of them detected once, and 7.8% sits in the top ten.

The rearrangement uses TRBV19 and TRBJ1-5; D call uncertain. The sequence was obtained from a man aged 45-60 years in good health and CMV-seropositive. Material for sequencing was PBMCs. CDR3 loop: CASSRLHSNQPQHF. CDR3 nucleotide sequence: TGTGCCAGTAGCAGACTCCATAGCAATCAGCCCCAGCATTTT.